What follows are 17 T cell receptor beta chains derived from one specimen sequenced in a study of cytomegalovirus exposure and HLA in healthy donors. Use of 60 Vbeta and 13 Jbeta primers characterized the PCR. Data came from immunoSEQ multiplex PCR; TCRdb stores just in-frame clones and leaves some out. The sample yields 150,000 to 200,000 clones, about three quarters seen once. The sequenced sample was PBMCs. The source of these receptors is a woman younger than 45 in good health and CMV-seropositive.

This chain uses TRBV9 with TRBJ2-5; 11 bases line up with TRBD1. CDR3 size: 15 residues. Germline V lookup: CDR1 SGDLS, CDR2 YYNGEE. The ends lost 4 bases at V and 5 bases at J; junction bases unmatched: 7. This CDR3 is CASSIGTGGWETQYF. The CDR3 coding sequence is TGTGCCAGCAGCATCGGGACAGGGGGATGGGAGACCCAGTACTTC.

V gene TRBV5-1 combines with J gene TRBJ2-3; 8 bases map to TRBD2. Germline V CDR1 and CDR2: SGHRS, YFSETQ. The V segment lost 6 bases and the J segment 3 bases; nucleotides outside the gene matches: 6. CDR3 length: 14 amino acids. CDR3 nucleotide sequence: TGCGCCAGCAAGGGTTTAGCGGGGACAGATACGCAGTATTTT. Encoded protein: CASKGLAGTDTQYF.

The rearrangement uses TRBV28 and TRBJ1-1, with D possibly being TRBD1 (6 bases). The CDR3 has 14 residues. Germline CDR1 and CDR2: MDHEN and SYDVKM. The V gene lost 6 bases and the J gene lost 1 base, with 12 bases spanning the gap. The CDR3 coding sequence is TGTGCCAGCAGAACACCGACAGGGAACACTGAAGCTTTCTTT. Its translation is CASRTPTGNTEAFF.

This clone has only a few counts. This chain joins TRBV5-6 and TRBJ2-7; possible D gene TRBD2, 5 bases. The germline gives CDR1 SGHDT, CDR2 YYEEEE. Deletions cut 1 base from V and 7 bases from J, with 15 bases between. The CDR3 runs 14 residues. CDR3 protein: CASSLLSAPREQYF. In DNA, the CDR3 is TGTGCCAGCAGCTTGCTTAGCGCTCCCCGGGAGCAGTACTTC.

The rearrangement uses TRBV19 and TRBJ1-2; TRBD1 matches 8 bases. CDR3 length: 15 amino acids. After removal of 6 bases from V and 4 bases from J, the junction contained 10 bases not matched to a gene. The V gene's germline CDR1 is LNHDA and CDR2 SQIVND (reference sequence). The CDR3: CASSLTTGGVYGYTF. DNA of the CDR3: TGTGCCAGTAGCCTCACCACAGGGGGGGTCTATGGCTACACCTTC.

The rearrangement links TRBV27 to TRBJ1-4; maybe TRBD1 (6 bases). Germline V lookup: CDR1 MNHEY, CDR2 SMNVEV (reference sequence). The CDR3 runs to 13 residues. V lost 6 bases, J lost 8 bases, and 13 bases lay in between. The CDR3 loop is CASRKRGWEKLFF. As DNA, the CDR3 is TGTGCCAGCAGAAAAAGGGGGTGGGAAAAACTGTTTTTT. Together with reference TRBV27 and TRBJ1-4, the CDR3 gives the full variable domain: EAQVTQNPRYLITVTGKKLTVTCSQNMNHEYMSWYRQDPGLGLRQIYYSMNVEVTDKGDVPEGYKVSRKEKRNFPLILESPSPNQTSLYFCASRKRGWEKLFFGSGTQLSVL.

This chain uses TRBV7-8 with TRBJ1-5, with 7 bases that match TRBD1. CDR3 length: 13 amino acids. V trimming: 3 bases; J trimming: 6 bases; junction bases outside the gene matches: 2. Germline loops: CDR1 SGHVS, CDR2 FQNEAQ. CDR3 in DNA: TGTGCCAGCAGCTTGCAGGGGGGTCAGCCCCAGCATTTT. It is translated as CASSLQGGQPQHF.

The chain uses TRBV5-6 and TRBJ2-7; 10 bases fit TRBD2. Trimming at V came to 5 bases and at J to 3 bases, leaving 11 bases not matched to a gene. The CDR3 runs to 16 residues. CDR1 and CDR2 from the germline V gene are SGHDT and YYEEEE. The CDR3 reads CASRAAGGPGGYEQYF. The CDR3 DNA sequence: TGTGCCAGCAGGGCAGCGGGAGGGCCAGGGGGCTACGAGCAGTACTTC.

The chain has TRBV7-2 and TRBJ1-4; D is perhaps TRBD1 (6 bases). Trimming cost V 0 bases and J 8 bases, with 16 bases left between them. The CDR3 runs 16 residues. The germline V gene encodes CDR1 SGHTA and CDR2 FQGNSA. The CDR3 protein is CASSLAGQGLWEKLFF. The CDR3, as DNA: TGTGCCAGCAGCTTAGCGGGTCAGGGGCTATGGGAAAAACTGTTTTTT.

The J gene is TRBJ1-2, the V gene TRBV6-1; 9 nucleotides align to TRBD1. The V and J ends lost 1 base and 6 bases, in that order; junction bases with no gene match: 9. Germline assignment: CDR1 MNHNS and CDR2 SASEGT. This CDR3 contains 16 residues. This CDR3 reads CASSEGWDRAPDGYTF. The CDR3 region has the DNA TGTGCCAGCAGTGAAGGGTGGGACAGGGCGCCAGATGGCTACACCTTC.

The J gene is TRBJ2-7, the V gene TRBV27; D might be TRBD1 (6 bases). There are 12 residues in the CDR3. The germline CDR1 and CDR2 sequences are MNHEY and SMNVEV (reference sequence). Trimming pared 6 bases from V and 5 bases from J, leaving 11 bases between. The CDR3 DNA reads TGTGCCAGCAGGGGGGCCGGTGACGAGCAGTACTTC. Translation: CASRGAGDEQYF.

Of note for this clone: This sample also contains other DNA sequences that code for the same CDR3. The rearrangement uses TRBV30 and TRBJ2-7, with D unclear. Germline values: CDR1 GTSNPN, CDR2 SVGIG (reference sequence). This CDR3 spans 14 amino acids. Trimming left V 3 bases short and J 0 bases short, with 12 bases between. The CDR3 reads CAWSLGGSSYEQYF. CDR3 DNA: TGTGCCTGGAGCTTAGGCGGTAGCTCCTACGAGCAGTACTTC.

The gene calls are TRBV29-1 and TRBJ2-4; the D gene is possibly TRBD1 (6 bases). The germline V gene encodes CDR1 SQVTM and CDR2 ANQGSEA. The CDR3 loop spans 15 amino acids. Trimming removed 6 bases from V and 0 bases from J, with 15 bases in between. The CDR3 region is CSVLDRREAKNIQYF. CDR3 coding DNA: TGCAGCGTCCTGGACAGACGGGAAGCCAAAAACATTCAGTACTTC.

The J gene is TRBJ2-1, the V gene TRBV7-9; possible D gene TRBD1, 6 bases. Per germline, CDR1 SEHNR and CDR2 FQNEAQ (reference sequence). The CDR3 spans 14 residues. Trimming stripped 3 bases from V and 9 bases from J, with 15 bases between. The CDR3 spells CASSLGGGGREQFF. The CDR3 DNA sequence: TGTGCCAGCAGCTTGGGTGGGGGCGGGCGTGAGCAGTTCTTC.

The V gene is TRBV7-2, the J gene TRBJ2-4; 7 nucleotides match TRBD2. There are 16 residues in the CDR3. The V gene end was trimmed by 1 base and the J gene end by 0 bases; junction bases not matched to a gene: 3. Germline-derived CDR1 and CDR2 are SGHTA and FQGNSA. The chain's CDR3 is CASSLGDYGAKNIQYF. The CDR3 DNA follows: TGTGCCAGCAGCTTAGGGGACTATGGAGCCAAAAACATTCAGTACTTC. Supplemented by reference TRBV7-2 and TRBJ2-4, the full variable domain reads GAGVSQSPSNKVTEKGKDVELRCDPISGHTALYWYRQSLGQGLEFLIYFQGNSAPDKSGLPSDRFSAERTGGSVSTLTIQRTQQEDSAVYLCASSLGDYGAKNIQYFGAGTRLSVL.

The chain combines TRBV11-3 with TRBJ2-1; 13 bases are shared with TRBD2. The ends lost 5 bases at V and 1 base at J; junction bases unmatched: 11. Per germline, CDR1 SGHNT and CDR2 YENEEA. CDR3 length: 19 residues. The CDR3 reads CASSPRGLAGTGSYNEQFF. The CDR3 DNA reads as TGTGCCAGCAGCCCTAGGGGACTAGCGGGAACGGGGTCCTACAATGAGCAGTTCTTC.

CDR3 loop: CASSQDQTDFNGYTF. CDR3 nucleotide sequence: TGTGCCAGCAGCCAAGATCAGACAGACTTCAATGGCTACACCTTC. This chain joins TRBV4-2 and TRBJ1-2; possibly TRBD1 for D (5 bases). Germline V lookup: CDR1 LGHNA, CDR2 YNFKEQ. The V gene lost 0 bases and the J gene lost 6 bases, with 14 bases spanning the gap. The CDR3 consists of 15 residues.